Sequencing of this T cell receptor beta chain was carried out in a study of T-cell memory formation after mild COVID-19. General observations from the study: Day 15 to 85 contracting clones showed balanced CD4/CD8; day 15 to 37 expanders favored CD4+.

A remark on this clonotype: Its target is not known.

One entry per CDR3 protein results from TCRdb running MiXCR on the 5' RACE reads. The sample yields roughly 260,000 distinct CDR3 sequences, over 15% seen once. CDR1 MDHEN and CDR2 SYDVKM come from the germline V gene. The CDR3 extends over 16 amino acids. V lost 5 bases and J lost 5, with 21 bases in between. The receptor's source is a man younger than 30 who had mild COVID-19 (a few samples of this study predate the infection). Cell type and time point are not known. The sample was PBMCs or a T cell subset sorted from them (not recorded which). V is TRBV28 and J is TRBJ2-5, with D tentatively TRBD1 or TRBD2 (5 bases each). The CDR3 DNA reads TGTGCCAGCAGTGCCCACGGGACCCCCCGTCTGGAGACCCAGTACTTC. It translates to CASSAHGTPRLETQYF.